These T cell receptor beta chains were read from a single sample in a study of blood T cells in healthy people across ages. Via MiXCR, TCRdb re-called the 5' RACE reads, giving one row per CDR3 protein. The top ten clones hold approximately 15% of a sample with 650,000 or so distinct CDR3 sequences, roughly half of them seen once. Material: blood. The receptors come from a woman of 80 years or more in good health. Each CDR3 is given with its conserved first and last residue. The order of the fields is D gene, J gene, V gene, clone size, CDR3 protein, CDR3 DNA. D genes are given only for firm matches. Clone size is given for some rows only: seen once, a few or many times, or a class if the clone is expanded.

D gene: NA; J gene: TRBJ2-7; V gene: TRBV5-5; clone size: NA; CDR3 protein: CASSLQLSYEQYF; CDR3 DNA: TGTGCCAGCAGCTTGCAGCTATCCTACGAGCAGTACTTC
D gene: NA; J gene: TRBJ2-1; V gene: TRBV7-2; clone size: NA; CDR3 protein: CASSFGLVQETQFF; CDR3 DNA: TGTGCCAGCAGCTTTGGTCTAGTACAAGAGACCCAGTTCTTC
D gene: TRBD1; J gene: TRBJ2-1; V gene: TRBV2; clone size: many; CDR3 protein: CASSGQGARSYNEQFF; CDR3 DNA: TGTGCCAGCAGTGGACAGGGGGCGCGCTCCTACAATGAGCAGTTCTTC
D gene: NA; J gene: TRBJ2-7; V gene: TRBV20-1; clone size: NA; CDR3 protein: CSARAGIYEQYF; CDR3 DNA: TGCAGTGCTAGAGCAGGGATCTACGAGCAGTACTTC
D gene: TRBD2; J gene: TRBJ2-1; V gene: TRBV4-2; clone size: NA; CDR3 protein: CASSPTGLAGGSSYNEQFF; CDR3 DNA: TGTGCCAGCAGCCCCACAGGACTAGCGGGAGGGTCATCTTACAATGAGCAGTTCTTC
D gene: NA; J gene: TRBJ2-5; V gene: TRBV20-1; clone size: NA; CDR3 protein: CSSAIFRLGAQETQYF; CDR3 DNA: TGCAGCAGTGCTATCTTCCGGCTGGGGGCGCAAGAGACCCAGTACTTC
D gene: NA; J gene: TRBJ1-2; V gene: TRBV12-3/TRBV12-4; clone size: NA; CDR3 protein: CASSLLRVEGYTF; CDR3 DNA: TGTGCCAGCAGTCTCTTGAGGGTAGAAGGCTACACCTTC
D gene: NA; J gene: TRBJ2-4; V gene: TRBV5-1; clone size: many; CDR3 protein: CASSLGSRENIQYF; CDR3 DNA: TGCGCCAGCAGCTTGGGGTCAAGGGAAAACATTCAGTACTTC
D gene: NA; J gene: TRBJ2-7; V gene: TRBV3-1; clone size: NA; CDR3 protein: CASSHPGVYEQYF; CDR3 DNA: TGTGCCAGCAGCCACCCGGGAGTCTACGAGCAGTACTTC
D gene: TRBD2; J gene: TRBJ2-1; V gene: TRBV3-1; clone size: many; CDR3 protein: CASSLGLAGELEQFF; CDR3 DNA: TGTGCCAGCAGCTTAGGACTAGCGGGAGAACTTGAGCAGTTCTTC
D gene: NA; J gene: TRBJ2-7; V gene: TRBV2; clone size: many; CDR3 protein: CASSADGIYEQYF; CDR3 DNA: TGTGCCAGCAGTGCAGACGGGATCTACGAGCAGTACTTC
D gene: TRBD1; J gene: TRBJ1-1; V gene: TRBV12-3/TRBV12-4; clone size: NA; CDR3 protein: CASSSRTGDTEAFF; CDR3 DNA: TGTGCCAGCAGTTCCAGGACAGGGGACACTGAAGCTTTCTTT